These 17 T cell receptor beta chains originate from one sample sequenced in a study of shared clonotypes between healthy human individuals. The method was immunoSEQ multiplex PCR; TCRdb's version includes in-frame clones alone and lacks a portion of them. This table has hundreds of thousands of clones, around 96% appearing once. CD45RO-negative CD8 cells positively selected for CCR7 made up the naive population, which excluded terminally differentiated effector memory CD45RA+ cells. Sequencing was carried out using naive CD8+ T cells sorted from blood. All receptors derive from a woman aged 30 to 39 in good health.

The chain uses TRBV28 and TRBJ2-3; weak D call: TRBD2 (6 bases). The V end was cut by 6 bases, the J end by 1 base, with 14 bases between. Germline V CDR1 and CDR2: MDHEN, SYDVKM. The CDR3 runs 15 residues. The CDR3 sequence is CASSAGTSRTDTQYF. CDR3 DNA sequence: TGTGCCAGCAGCGCAGGGACTTCACGCACAGATACGCAGTATTTT.

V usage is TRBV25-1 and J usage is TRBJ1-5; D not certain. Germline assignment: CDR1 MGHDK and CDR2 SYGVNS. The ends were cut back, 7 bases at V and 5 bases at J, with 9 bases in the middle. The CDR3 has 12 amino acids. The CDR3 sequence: CASNNQDQPQHF. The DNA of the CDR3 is TGTGCCAGCAACAATCAAGATCAGCCCCAGCATTTT.

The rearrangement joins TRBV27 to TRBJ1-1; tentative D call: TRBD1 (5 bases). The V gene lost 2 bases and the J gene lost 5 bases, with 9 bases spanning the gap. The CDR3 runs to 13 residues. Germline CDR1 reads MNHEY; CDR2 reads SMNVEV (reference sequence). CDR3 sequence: CASSLGWGTEAFF. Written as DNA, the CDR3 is TGTGCCAGCAGTTTAGGCTGGGGGACTGAAGCTTTCTTT.

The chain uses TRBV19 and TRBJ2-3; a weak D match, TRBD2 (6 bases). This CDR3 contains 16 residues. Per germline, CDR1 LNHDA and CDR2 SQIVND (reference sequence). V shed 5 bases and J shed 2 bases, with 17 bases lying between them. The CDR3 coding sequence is TGTGCCAGTAGTCCCTCCGGGAGCGGCTACACAGATACGCAGTATTTT. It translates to CASSPSGSGYTDTQYF. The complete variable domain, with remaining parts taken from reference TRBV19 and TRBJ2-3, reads DGGITQSPKYLFRKEGQNVTLSCEQNLNHDAMYWYRQDPGQGLRLIYYSQIVNDFQKGDIAEGYSVSREKKESFPLTVTSAQKNPTAFYLCASSPSGSGYTDTQYFGPGTRLTVL.

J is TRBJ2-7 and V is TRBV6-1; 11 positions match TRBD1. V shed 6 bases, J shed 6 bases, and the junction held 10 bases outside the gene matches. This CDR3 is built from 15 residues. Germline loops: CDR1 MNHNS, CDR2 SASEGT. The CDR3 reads CASRPLRTGGVEQYF. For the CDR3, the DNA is TGTGCCAGCAGGCCCCTTCGGACAGGGGGCGTCGAGCAGTACTTC.

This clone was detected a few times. The DNA for the CDR3 is TGTGCCAGCGGATTAACCGGGGAGCTGTTTTTT. Protein sequence: CASGLTGELFF. The V call is TRBV27, the J call TRBJ2-2; no firm D call. The CDR3 loop spans 11 amino acids. Looked up from germline, CDR1 is MNHEY and CDR2 is SMNVEV (reference sequence). V was shortened by 8 bases and J by 5 bases, with 6 bases between the two germline ends.

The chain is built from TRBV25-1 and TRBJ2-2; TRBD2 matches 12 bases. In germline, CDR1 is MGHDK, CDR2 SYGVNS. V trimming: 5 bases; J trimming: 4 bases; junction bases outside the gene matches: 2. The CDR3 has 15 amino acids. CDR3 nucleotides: TGTGCCAGCAGTACACTAGCGGGGGGCACCGGGGAGCTGTTTTTT. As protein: CASSTLAGGTGELFF.

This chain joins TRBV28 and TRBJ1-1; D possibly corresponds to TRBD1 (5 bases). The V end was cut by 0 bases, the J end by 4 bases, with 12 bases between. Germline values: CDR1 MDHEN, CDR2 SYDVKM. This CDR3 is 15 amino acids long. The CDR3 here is CASSLWQGLVTEAFF. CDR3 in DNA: TGTGCCAGCAGTTTATGGCAGGGCCTTGTCACTGAAGCTTTCTTT.

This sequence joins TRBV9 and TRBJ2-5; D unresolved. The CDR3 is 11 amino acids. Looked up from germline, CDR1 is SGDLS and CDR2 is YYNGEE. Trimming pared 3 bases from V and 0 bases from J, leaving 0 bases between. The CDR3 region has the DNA TGTGCCAGCAGCGACCAAGAGACCCAGTACTTC. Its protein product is CASSDQETQYF.

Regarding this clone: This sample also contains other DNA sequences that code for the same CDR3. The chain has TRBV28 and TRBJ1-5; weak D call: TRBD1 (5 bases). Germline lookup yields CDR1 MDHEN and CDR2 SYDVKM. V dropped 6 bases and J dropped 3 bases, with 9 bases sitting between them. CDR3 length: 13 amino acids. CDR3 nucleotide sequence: TGTGCCAGCAGGTTGGGGCCCAATCAGCCCCAGCATTTT. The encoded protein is CASRLGPNQPQHF.

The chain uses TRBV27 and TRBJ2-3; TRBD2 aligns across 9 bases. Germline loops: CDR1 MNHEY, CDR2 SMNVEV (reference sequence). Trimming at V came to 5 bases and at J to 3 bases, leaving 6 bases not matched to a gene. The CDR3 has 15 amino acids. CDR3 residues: CASSPFAGGTDTQYF. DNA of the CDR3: TGTGCCAGCAGTCCCTTCGCGGGAGGGACAGATACGCAGTATTTT.

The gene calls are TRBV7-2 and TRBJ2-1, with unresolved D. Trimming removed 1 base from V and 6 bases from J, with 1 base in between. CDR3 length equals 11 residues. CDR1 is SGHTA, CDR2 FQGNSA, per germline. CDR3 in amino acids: CASSLVNEQFF. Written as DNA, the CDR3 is TGTGCCAGCAGCTTAGTCAATGAGCAGTTCTTC.

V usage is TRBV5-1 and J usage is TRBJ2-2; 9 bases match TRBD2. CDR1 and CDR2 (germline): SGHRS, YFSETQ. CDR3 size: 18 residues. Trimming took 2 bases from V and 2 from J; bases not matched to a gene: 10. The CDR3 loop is CASSFTSSGRLNTGELFF. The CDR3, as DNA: TGCGCCAGCAGCTTTACCTCCAGCGGGAGGTTAAACACCGGGGAGCTGTTTTTT.

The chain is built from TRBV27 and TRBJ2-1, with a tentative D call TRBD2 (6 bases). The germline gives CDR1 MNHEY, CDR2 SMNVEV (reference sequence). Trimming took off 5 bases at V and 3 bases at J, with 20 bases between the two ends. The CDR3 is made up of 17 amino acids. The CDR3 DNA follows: TGTGCCAGCAGTCCGGATTGGGCCAGCGGGCTCTACAATGAGCAGTTCTTC. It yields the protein CASSPDWASGLYNEQFF.

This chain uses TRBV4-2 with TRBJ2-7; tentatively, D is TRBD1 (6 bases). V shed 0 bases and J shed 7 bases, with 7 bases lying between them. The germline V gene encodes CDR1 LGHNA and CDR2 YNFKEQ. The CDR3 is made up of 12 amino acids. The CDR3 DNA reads TGTGCCAGCAGCCAAGATCAGGGGGAGCAGTACTTC. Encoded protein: CASSQDQGEQYF.

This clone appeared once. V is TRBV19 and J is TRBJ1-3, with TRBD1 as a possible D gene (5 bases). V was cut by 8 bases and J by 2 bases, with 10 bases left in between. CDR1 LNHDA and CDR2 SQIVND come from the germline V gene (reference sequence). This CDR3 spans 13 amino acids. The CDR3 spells CASLQGAGNTIYF. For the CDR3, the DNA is TGTGCCAGTCTCCAGGGTGCTGGAAACACCATATATTTT.

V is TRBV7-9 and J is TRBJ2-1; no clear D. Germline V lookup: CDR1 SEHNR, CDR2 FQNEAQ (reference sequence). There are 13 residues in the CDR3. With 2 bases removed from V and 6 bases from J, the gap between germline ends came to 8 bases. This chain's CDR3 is CASSLTLSNEQFF. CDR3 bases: TGTGCCAGCAGCTTAACTCTTTCCAATGAGCAGTTCTTC.